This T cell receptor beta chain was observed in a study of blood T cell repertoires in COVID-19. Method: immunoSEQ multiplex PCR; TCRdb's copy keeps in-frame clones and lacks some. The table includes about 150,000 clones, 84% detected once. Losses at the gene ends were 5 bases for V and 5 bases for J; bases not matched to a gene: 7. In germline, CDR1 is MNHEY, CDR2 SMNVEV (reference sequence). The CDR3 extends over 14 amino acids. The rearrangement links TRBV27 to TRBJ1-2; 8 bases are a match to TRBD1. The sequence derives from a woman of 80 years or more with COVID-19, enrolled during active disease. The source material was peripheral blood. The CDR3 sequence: CASSPRTGWYGYTF. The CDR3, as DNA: TGTGCCAGCAGTCCCCGGACAGGGTGGTATGGCTACACCTTC.